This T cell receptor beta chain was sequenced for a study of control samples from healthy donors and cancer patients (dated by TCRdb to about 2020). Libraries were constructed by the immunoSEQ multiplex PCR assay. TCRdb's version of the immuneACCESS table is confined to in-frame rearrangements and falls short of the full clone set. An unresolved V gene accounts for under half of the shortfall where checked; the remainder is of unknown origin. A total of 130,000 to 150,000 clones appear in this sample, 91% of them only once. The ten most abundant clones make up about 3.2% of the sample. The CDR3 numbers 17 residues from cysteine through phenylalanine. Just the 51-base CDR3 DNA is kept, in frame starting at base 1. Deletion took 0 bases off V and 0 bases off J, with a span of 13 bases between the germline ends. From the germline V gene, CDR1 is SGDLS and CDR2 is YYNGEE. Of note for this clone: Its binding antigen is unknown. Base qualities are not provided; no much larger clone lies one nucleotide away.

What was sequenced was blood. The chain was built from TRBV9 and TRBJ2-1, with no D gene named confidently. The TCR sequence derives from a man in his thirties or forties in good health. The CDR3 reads CASSVDWEYHSYNEQFF. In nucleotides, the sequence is TGTGCCAGCAGCGTAGACTGGGAATACCACTCCTACAATGAGCAGTTCTTC.